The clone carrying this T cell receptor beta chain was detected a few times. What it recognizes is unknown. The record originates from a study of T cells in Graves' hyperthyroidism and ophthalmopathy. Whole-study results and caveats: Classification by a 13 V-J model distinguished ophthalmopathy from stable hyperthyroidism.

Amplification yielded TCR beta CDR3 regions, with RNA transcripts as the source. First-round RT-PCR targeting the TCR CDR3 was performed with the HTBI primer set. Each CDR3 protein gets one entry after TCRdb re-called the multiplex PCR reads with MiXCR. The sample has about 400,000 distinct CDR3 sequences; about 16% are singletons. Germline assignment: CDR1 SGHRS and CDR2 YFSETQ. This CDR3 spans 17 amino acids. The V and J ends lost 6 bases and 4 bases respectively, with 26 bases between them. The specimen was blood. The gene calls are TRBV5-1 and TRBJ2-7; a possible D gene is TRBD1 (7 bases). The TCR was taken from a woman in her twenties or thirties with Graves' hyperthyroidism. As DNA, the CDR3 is TGCGCCAGCACCCCGGGACAGAGTATCCCCGGGGGTTACGAGCAGTACTTC. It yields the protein CASTPGQSIPGGYEQYF. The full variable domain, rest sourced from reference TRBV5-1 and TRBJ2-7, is KAGVTQTPRYLIKTRGQQVTLSCSPISGHRSVSWYQQTPGQGLQFLFEYFSETQRNKGNFPGRFSGRQFSNSRSEMNVSTLELGDSALYLCASTPGQSIPGGYEQYFGPGTRLTVT.